Listed below are T cell receptor beta chains from one sample, sequenced in a study of control samples from healthy donors and cancer patients. The method was immunoSEQ multiplex PCR; TCRdb's version includes in-frame clones alone and lacks a portion of them. The sample lists 70,000 to 95,000 clones, around 87% occurring once. Sequencing was performed on blood. The receptors derive from a man over 45 in good health. Each CDR3 is given with its conserved first and last residue. A D gene is named only where the DNA matches it firmly. Only some rows state a clone size, as once, few, many or a class for expanded clones.

j_gene	v_gene	d_gene	abundance	CDR3nt	CDR3aa
TRBJ2-1	TRBV10-3	NA	NA	TGTGCCATCAGTGAAGGAGGACTATACAATGAGCAGTTCTTC	CAISEGGLYNEQFF
TRBJ1-2	TRBV3-1/TRBV3-2	TRBD1	NA	TGTGCCAGCAGCCAATCTGACAGGGCCTTAAACTATGGCTACACCTTC	CASSQSDRALNYGYTF
TRBJ2-5	TRBV5-8	NA	once	TGTGCCAGCAGCCAGGGTAGCTGGCAAGAGACCCAGTACTTC	CASSQGSWQETQYF
TRBJ2-5	TRBV30	TRBD2	once	TGTGCCTGGAGTGTGCGGGAGTTAAGCCAAGAGACCCAGTACTTC	CAWSVRELSQETQYF
TRBJ1-3	TRBV4-1	NA	NA	TGCGCCAGCAGCCAAGTATCGGGAAACACCATATATTTT	CASSQVSGNTIYF
TRBJ2-7	TRBV7-9	NA	NA	TGTGCCAGCAGCCGGGACGAAGGGGCCTACGAGCAGTACTTC	CASSRDEGAYEQYF
TRBJ2-2	TRBV7-2	TRBD2	NA	TGTGCCAGCAGCTTCCATAGCGGGGGCCGCACCGGGGAGCTGTTTTTT	CASSFHSGGRTGELFF
TRBJ2-7	TRBV6-1	TRBD1	NA	TGTGCCAGCAGTGAATCAGGGGGCTACTACGAGCAGTACTTC	CASSESGGYYEQYF
TRBJ1-1	TRBV6-1	NA	NA	TGTGCCAGCAGTGAAGCGGGATGGACTGAAGCTTTCTTT	CASSEAGWTEAFF
TRBJ2-5	TRBV7-2	TRBD2	once	TGTGCCAGCAGCTCCCGACTAGCGGGGGTACAAGAGACCCAGTACTTC	CASSSRLAGVQETQYF
TRBJ1-2	TRBV4-3	TRBD1	NA	TGCGCCAGCAGCCAACACCCCCAGACAGGGGCAGAGGTTGGCTACACCTTC	CASSQHPQTGAEVGYTF
TRBJ1-1	TRBV6-6	NA	once	TGTGCCAGCAGTTACGATATCACTGAAGCTTTCTTT	CASSYDITEAFF
TRBJ2-1	TRBV14	NA	NA	TGTGCCAGCAGCCTTTTTAGCGGATCCTACAATGAGCAGTTCTTC	CASSLFSGSYNEQFF
TRBJ2-3	TRBV5-1	NA	NA	TGCGCCAGCCGCCAAGGAGGAGGCACAGATACGCAGTATTTT	CASRQGGGTDTQYF
TRBJ1-4	TRBV4-1	NA	NA	TGCGCCAGCAGCCAAGAGCCCGTGAGACAGACCGCCGATGAAAAACTGTTTTTT	CASSQEPVRQTADEKLFF
TRBJ2-1	TRBV6-2/TRBV6-3	TRBD2	NA	TGTGCCAGCAGCATGACTAGCGGGTTTGAGCAGTTCTTC	CASSMTSGFEQFF
TRBJ2-7	TRBV6-6	NA	few	TGTGCCACCTCGTGGGGCTTCTCCTACGAGCAGTACTTC	CATSWGFSYEQYF
TRBJ2-5	TRBV24-1	TRBD2	NA	TGTGCCACCTCCGGGACTAGCGGGAGGGAAAACCAAGAGACCCAGTACTTC	CATSGTSGRENQETQYF
TRBJ1-3	TRBV30	NA	NA	TGTGCCTGGAGCGGGACCTTCTCTGGAAACACCATATATTTT	CAWSGTFSGNTIYF
TRBJ2-2	TRBV18	NA	NA	TGTGCCAGCTCACCAATGGGGACGAACACCGGGGAGCTGTTTTTT	CASSPMGTNTGELFF
TRBJ1-1	TRBV3-1/TRBV3-2	TRBD1	NA	TGTGCCAGCAGCCGTCAGCCGGGACAGGGGGCCCCGAACACTGAAGCTTTCTTT	CASSRQPGQGAPNTEAFF
TRBJ1-6	TRBV5-5	NA	NA	TGTGCCAGCAGCATTGACGGCCCTAATTCACCCCTCCACTTT	CASSIDGPNSPLHF
TRBJ1-5	TRBV5-1	TRBD1	NA	TGCGCCAGCAGCCTCGGACAGGGGGATCAGCCCCAGCATTTT	CASSLGQGDQPQHF
TRBJ2-7	TRBV11-3	NA	once	TGTGCCAGCAGCTTAGATCCTCGGTCTGAATACTACGTCGAGCAGTACTTC	CASSLDPRSEYYVEQYF
TRBJ2-7	TRBV5-6	NA	NA	TGTGCCAGCAGCCGCAAGGACCTTACTAGCAACGAGCAGTACTTC	CASSRKDLTSNEQYF
TRBJ1-6	TRBV19	TRBD1	NA	TGTGCCAGTAGTATAACCCCACAGGGGCGTTTTAATTCACCCCTCCACTTT	CASSITPQGRFNSPLHF
TRBJ2-2	TRBV27	TRBD1	NA	TGTGCCAGCAGTCGACAGGGGGGGAGTACCGGGGAGCTGTTTTTT	CASSRQGGSTGELFF
TRBJ1-6	TRBV27	NA	NA	TGTGCCAGCAGTTTTCAAGGGACACATTCACCCCTCCACTTT	CASSFQGTHSPLHF
TRBJ1-3	TRBV3-1/TRBV3-2	TRBD1	NA	TGTGCCAGCAGCCAAACAGGGGACCGGGGAAACACCATATATTTT	CASSQTGDRGNTIYF
TRBJ2-2	TRBV10-3	NA	NA	TGTGCCATCAGTGCTCTGAAGAACACCGGGGAGCTGTTTTTT	CAISALKNTGELFF
TRBJ2-2	TRBV7-2	NA	NA	TGTGCCAGCAGATGGGGCAGGGAAACCGGGGAGCTGTTTTTT	CASRWGRETGELFF
TRBJ2-5	TRBV5-1	NA	NA	TGCGCCAGCAGCTTGGTTTCACCCAGGGAGACCCAGTACTTC	CASSLVSPRETQYF
TRBJ1-1	TRBV9	NA	NA	TGTGCCAGCAGCGCGGGCGGCCCTGAAGCTTTCTTT	CASSAGGPEAFF
TRBJ2-7	TRBV30	NA	NA	TGTGCCTGGAGTGTAGGCGCCTACGAGCAGTACTTC	CAWSVGAYEQYF
TRBJ1-5	TRBV11-2	NA	NA	TGTGCCAGCAGCTGGGGCAATCAGCCCCAGCATTTT	CASSWGNQPQHF
TRBJ2-1	TRBV7-3	TRBD2	NA	TGTGCCAGCAGCTTAAGGTCTAGCGGGGGGGCCCTCTCCTACAATGAGCAGTTCTTC	CASSLRSSGGALSYNEQFF
TRBJ1-3	TRBV5-6	NA	NA	TGTGCCAGCAGCTCCCCGGGGGAGCTCTGGAGAAACACCATATATTTT	CASSSPGELWRNTIYF
TRBJ2-2	TRBV9	NA	NA	TGTGCCAGCAGCGTAGAGGCGAACACCGGGGAGCTGTTTTTT	CASSVEANTGELFF
TRBJ2-1	TRBV9	TRBD2	NA	TGTGCCAGCAGCCCAAGACTAGCCCCGGTTAATGAGCAGTTCTTC	CASSPRLAPVNEQFF
TRBJ1-1	TRBV4-2	TRBD1	once	TGTGCCAGCAGCTTAACAGGGGCGGCCGCTTTCTTT	CASSLTGAAAFF
TRBJ1-2	TRBV5-4	NA	NA	TGTGCCAGCAGCTTGGAAGGGCTCCGGGGGTATGGCTACACCTTC	CASSLEGLRGYGYTF
TRBJ2-5	TRBV25-1	TRBD2	NA	TGTGCCAGCTCAAGGGGGCTAGCGGGAGTAGAGACCCAGTACTTC	CASSRGLAGVETQYF
TRBJ2-3	TRBV5-1	TRBD2	NA	TGCGCCAGCAGCATAGCGGGGGGGCAAGATACGCAGTATTTT	CASSIAGGQDTQYF
TRBJ2-2	TRBV30	NA	NA	TGTGCCTGGAATGATGGCGGGGAGCTGTTTTTT	CAWNDGGELFF
TRBJ1-5	TRBV7-2	NA	NA	TGTGCCAGCAGCCCAGCGGGGGGGGTCTATAGCAATCAGCCCCAGCATTTT	CASSPAGGVYSNQPQHF
TRBJ2-5	TRBV24-1	TRBD1	NA	TGTGCCACCAGTACGGGGACAGGTAGCTGGACCCAGTACTTC	CATSTGTGSWTQYF
TRBJ1-6	TRBV4-3	TRBD1	NA	TGCGCCAGCAGCCAACTCTCAGGGCAGGGGGCGAATTCACCCCTCCACTTT	CASSQLSGQGANSPLHF
TRBJ2-6	TRBV14	NA	NA	TGTGCCAGCAGCCATACTGGCGGGCGTGGGGCCAACGTCCTGACTTTC	CASSHTGGRGANVLTF
TRBJ2-3	TRBV12-3/TRBV12-4	NA	NA	TGTGCCATCCAACAGCTATACACAGATACGCAGTATTTT	CAIQQLYTDTQYF
TRBJ2-3	TRBV9	NA	NA	TGTGCCAGTAGCGTAGCCCCTGTTACGACAGATACGCAGTATTTT	CASSVAPVTTDTQYF
TRBJ1-5	TRBV3-1/TRBV3-2	NA	NA	TGTGCCAGCAGCCTGAGGGGTGATCAGCCCCAGCATTTT	CASSLRGDQPQHF
TRBJ2-1	TRBV29-1	TRBD2	NA	TGCAGCGTTGAAAGGCTAGCGGGAGACAATGAGCAGTTCTTC	CSVERLAGDNEQFF
TRBJ2-7	TRBV11-2	NA	NA	TGTGCCAGCAGCTATAAAGGGTACGAGCAGTACTTC	CASSYKGYEQYF
TRBJ1-6	TRBV6-6	NA	NA	TGTGCCAGCAGAGGCGGGACGACGGGGAATTCACCCCTCCACTTT	CASRGGTTGNSPLHF
TRBJ2-2	TRBV11-3	NA	NA	TGTGCCAGCAGCTTAAGAGCGAACACCGGGGAGCTGTTTTTT	CASSLRANTGELFF